Listed here are 28 T cell receptor beta chains from one sample, sequenced in a study of T cell repertoires in cytomegalovirus infection. Antigens of these TCRs are unknown. MiXCR, run by TCRdb on the reads, gives a single entry per CDR3 protein. The sample contains about 700,000 distinct CDR3 sequences, about 33% of which appear only once. The sample in question was cultured PBMCs, obtained from culture after CMV antigen stimulation. Receptors originate from a human donor in good health (CMV status not recorded). Some clones in this sample may be carry-over from other donors' samples.

The chain is built from TRBV11-2 and TRBJ2-6; D perhaps matches TRBD1 (5 bases). Germline loops: CDR1 SGHAT, CDR2 FQNNGV. V was pared by 4 bases and J by 2 bases, with 6 bases between. This CDR3 is 14 amino acids long. The CDR3 DNA sequence: TGTGCCAGCAGCTCGACAGCTGGGGCCAACGTCCTGACTTTC. Its translation: CASSSTAGANVLTF.

The V and J genes are TRBV4-2 and TRBJ1-2, with 8 bases fitting TRBD1. V lost 4 bases to trimming and J lost 2 bases; unmatched junction nucleotides: 9. Germline CDR1 and CDR2: LGHNA and YNFKEQ. CDR3 length equals 16 residues. CDR3 sequence reads: CASSPGQGSANYGYTF. CDR3 sequence (DNA): TGTGCCAGCAGCCCCGGACAGGGCTCAGCCAACTATGGCTACACCTTC.

The rearrangement links TRBV10-3 to TRBJ2-7; 10 bases line up with TRBD2. The CDR3 runs 14 residues. Losses at the gene ends were 3 bases for V and 6 bases for J; bases not matched to a gene: 5. The germline CDR1 and CDR2 sequences are ENHRY and SYGVKD. CDR3 sequence reads: CAISELAGSLEQYF. As DNA, the CDR3 is TGTGCCATCAGTGAACTAGCGGGATCCCTCGAGCAGTACTTC.

This clonotype has just a few counts. V usage is TRBV6-1 and J usage is TRBJ2-1; possibly TRBD1 or TRBD2 for D (5 bases each). CDR3 size: 14 residues. Germline V gene sequence: CDR1 MNHNS, CDR2 SASEGT. Trimming removed 8 bases from V and 0 bases from J, with 11 bases in between. CDR3 amino acids: CASRGDSSYNEQFF. CDR3 nucleotides: TGTGCCAGCCGGGGCGATAGCTCCTACAATGAGCAGTTCTTC.

This clonotype has just a few counts. The chain has TRBV6-5 and TRBJ1-5, with D uncertain. Germline V gene sequence: CDR1 MNHEY, CDR2 SVGAGI. Between the trimmed V and J ends, which lost 5 bases and 0 bases, there was a span of 17 bases. This CDR3 is 17 amino acids long. The CDR3 bases are TGTGCCAGCAGTGGAGCCCGTGGACCCTATAGCAATCAGCCCCAGCATTTT. Its protein product is CASSGARGPYSNQPQHF.

V gene TRBV15 combines with J gene TRBJ1-1; D remains ambiguous. The germline V gene encodes CDR1 LNHNV and CDR2 YYDKDF (reference sequence). The V end was cut by 0 bases, the J end by 8 bases, with 10 bases between. The CDR3 runs 13 residues. CDR3 region: CATSRDIRKEAFF. DNA of the CDR3: TGTGCCACCAGCAGAGATATCAGGAAAGAAGCTTTCTTT.

The J gene is TRBJ2-1, the V gene TRBV6-2 or TRBV6-3; TRBD2 might be the D (6 bases). Trimming removed 6 bases at V and 9 bases at J, with 15 bases between. This CDR3 region has 13 residues. Germline lookup yields CDR1 MNHEY and CDR2 SVGEGT. The CDR3 spells CASSQTSWSEQFF. The CDR3 DNA reads TGTGCCAGCAGCCAGACTAGTTGGTCTGAGCAGTTCTTC.

The genes are TRBV7-2 and TRBJ1-1; TRBD1 matches 7 bases. V shed 0 bases, J shed 11 bases, and the junction held 6 bases outside the gene matches. The germline CDR1 and CDR2 sequences are SGHTA and FQGNSA. The CDR3 consists of 13 residues. CDR3 nucleotide sequence: TGTGCCAGCAGCTTAGCTGGCAGGGGGGCTGCTTTCTTT. Translated, it gives CASSLAGRGAAFF. Looking up the rest from reference TRBV7-2 and TRBJ1-1 gives the full variable domain: GAGVSQSPSNKVTEKGKDVELRCDPISGHTALYWYRQSLGQGLEFLIYFQGNSAPDKSGLPSDRFSAERTGGSVSTLTIQRTQQEDSAVYLCASSLAGRGAAFFGQGTRLTVV.

This sequence joins TRBV18 and TRBJ1-5; D gene ambiguous. The CDR3 consists of 19 residues. Trimming pared 3 bases from V and 2 bases from J, leaving 23 bases between. Germline V lookup: CDR1 KGHSH, CDR2 LQKENI. The CDR3 region has the DNA TGTGCCAGCTCACCCCTTAGGAGGGCTCGGGGTAGGCGCAATCAGCCCCAGCATTTT. Translation gives CASSPLRRARGRRNQPQHF.

The rearrangement uses TRBV12-3 or TRBV12-4 and TRBJ1-2; D not certain. V lost 5 bases and J lost 8, with 18 bases in between. CDR3 size: 14 residues. CDR3 loop: CASSRTRDRSGYTF. The DNA for the CDR3 is TGTGCCAGCAGTCGGACCCGGGATCGGAGCGGCTACACCTTC.

This clonotype was counted only a few times. CDR3 nucleotide sequence: TGTGCCAGCAGTCGCGGGGACAGGGACCTCTACGAGCAGTACTTC. Protein: CASSRGDRDLYEQYF. The chain combines TRBV6-1 with TRBJ2-7, with 9 positions matching TRBD1. Germline CDR1 MNHNS, CDR2 SASEGT. V trimming: 5 bases; J trimming: 3 bases; junction bases outside the gene matches: 8. The CDR3 is 15 amino acids.

This clonotype has more than one count but fewer than ten. The chain carries TRBV4-1 and TRBJ2-7, with D hard to call. The CDR3 sequence is 13 residues long. V was clipped by 0 bases and J by 7 bases, with 10 bases between them. Germline V gene lookup returns CDR1 MGHRA and CDR2 YSYEKL. CDR3 sequence reads: CASSQERVSEQYF. DNA of the CDR3: TGCGCCAGCAGCCAAGAAAGGGTCTCAGAGCAGTACTTC.

The table lists this clonotype with many counts. The J gene is TRBJ2-7, the V gene TRBV7-2, with D maybe TRBD1 (6 bases). The length of the CDR3 is 15 residues. In germline, CDR1 is SGHTA, CDR2 FQGNSA. V gave up 5 bases and J gave up 0 bases, with 14 bases separating them. CDR3 sequence: CASSQYTGYSYEQYF. For the CDR3, the DNA is TGTGCCAGCAGCCAGTATACAGGGTACTCCTACGAGCAGTACTTC.

The V gene is TRBV7-2, the J gene TRBJ2-7, with D maybe TRBD2 (7 bases). Germline V gene data show CDR1 as SGHTA and CDR2 as FQGNSA. CDR3 size: 17 residues. Trimming left V 5 bases short and J 4 bases short, with 24 bases between. The CDR3 protein is CASSLRGDYPIKYEQYF. CDR3 coding DNA: TGTGCCAGCAGCCTAAGGGGGGACTACCCCATTAAGTACGAGCAGTACTTC.

The chain combines TRBV28 with TRBJ1-6; D is perhaps TRBD1 (6 bases). The CDR3 covers 18 residues. Germline CDR1 and CDR2: MDHEN and SYDVKM. Trimming removed 5 bases at V and 0 bases at J, with 17 bases between. The CDR3 is CASSVPPGTSSYNSPLHF. The CDR3 DNA follows: TGTGCCAGCAGTGTCCCCCCCGGGACAAGCTCCTATAATTCACCCCTCCACTTT.

V is TRBV20-1 and J is TRBJ2-5, with 11 bases identical to TRBD1. This CDR3 spans 16 amino acids. CDR1 is DFQATT and CDR2 is SNEGSKA in the germline V gene (reference sequence). J lost 7 bases, V lost 4 bases, and 14 bases had no gene match. DNA of the CDR3: TGCAGTGCTACAGTTAGGACAGGGGGCTGGAAGGGGACCCAGTACTTC. Amino acid sequence: CSATVRTGGWKGTQYF.

This clonotype occurred a few times. The chain employs TRBV2 and TRBJ2-4, with 8 nucleotides matching TRBD1. The J segment lost 4 bases and the V segment lost 5 bases, leaving 4 bases of the junction unmatched. The CDR3 spans 14 residues. The V gene's germline CDR1 is SNHLY and CDR2 FYNNEI. The CDR3 loop is CASSLGQGKNIQYF. CDR3 bases: TGTGCCAGCAGTCTTGGACAGGGAAAAAACATTCAGTACTTC. The entire variable domain, with the rest obtained from reference TRBV2 and TRBJ2-4, is as follows: EPEVTQTPSHQVTQMGQEVILRCVPISNHLYFYWYRQILGQKVEFLVSFYNNEISEKSEIFDDQFSVERPDGSNFTLKIRSTKLEDSAMYFCASSLGQGKNIQYFGAGTRLSVL.

The V call is TRBV2, the J call TRBJ2-1, with a possible D match to TRBD2 (5 bases). Germline V CDR1 and CDR2: SNHLY, FYNNEI. Trimming removed 7 bases at V and 3 bases at J, with 19 bases between. The CDR3 has 16 residues. The CDR3 is CASTSPGERYYNEQFF. The CDR3 nucleotides are TGTGCCAGCACCTCCCCCGGGGAGAGATACTACAATGAGCAGTTCTTC.

This clonotype was recorded a few times. The CDR3 nucleotides read TGTGCCAGCAGCCCCGATGGCAACGTCCTGACTTTC. Its protein product is CASSPDGNVLTF. J is TRBJ2-6 and V is TRBV12-3 or TRBV12-4; D ambiguous. Trimming shortened V by 6 bases and J by 9 bases, and 9 bases separated the two germline ends. CDR3 length equals 12 residues.

As to this clonotype: At one boundary the junction diverges from the germline segment, which might be a read error. V gene TRBV12-3 or TRBV12-4 combines with J gene TRBJ1-1, with D possibly matching TRBD1 (5 bases). CDR3 length: 15 residues. DNA for the CDR3: TGTGCGAGCAGTTTCTGGAGGGCAGGGAACACTGAATCTTTCTTT. This sequence encodes CASSFWRAGNTESFF.

This clonotype was observed many times. This sequence joins TRBV7-8 and TRBJ1-6; tentatively, D is TRBD1 (5 bases). Per germline, CDR1 SGHVS and CDR2 FQNEAQ. This CDR3 is 17 amino acids long. V lost 1 base and J 0 bases, leaving 10 bases between the germline ends. The CDR3 sequence is CASSLGGRGSYNSPLHF. The CDR3 bases are TGTGCCAGCAGCTTAGGGGGACGGGGCTCCTATAATTCACCCCTCCACTTT.

The chain links TRBV27 to TRBJ2-3, with TRBD2 matching over 8 bases. Germline-derived CDR1 and CDR2 are MNHEY and SMNVEV (reference sequence). V lost 7 bases to trimming and J lost 2 bases; unmatched junction nucleotides: 5. CDR3 size: 14 residues. Here the CDR3 reads CASMQRGFTDTQYF. CDR3 coding DNA: TGTGCCAGCATGCAGCGGGGGTTCACAGATACGCAGTATTTT.

The genes are TRBV6-8 and TRBJ2-3, with 8 bases that match TRBD2. CDR1 and CDR2 (germline): MNHGY, SAAAGT. V was clipped by 7 bases and J by 6 bases; unmatched bases: 12. This CDR3 comprises 15 residues. The CDR3 region has the DNA TGTGCCAGCACCCTTGCGGGAGGACGACTCGATACGCAGTATTTT. Its protein product is CASTLAGGRLDTQYF.

The chain carries TRBV20-1 and TRBJ2-3; no clear D. V was cut by 0 bases and J by 0 bases, with 7 bases left in between. The CDR3 contains 14 residues. The V gene's germline CDR1 is DFQATT and CDR2 SNEGSKA (reference sequence). CDR3 nucleotides: TGCAGTGCTAGAGAGGGGTATAGCACAGATACGCAGTATTTT. Amino acid sequence: CSAREGYSTDTQYF.

This clonotype turned up a few times. CDR3 coding DNA: TGCAGTGCTAGGAAGGGCTCCGAGACCCAGTACTTC. It codes for CSARKGSETQYF. The V gene is TRBV20-1, the J gene TRBJ2-5; D unresolved. This CDR3 has 12 amino acids. Trimming removed 3 bases from V and 5 bases from J, with 10 bases in between. The V gene's germline CDR1 is DFQATT and CDR2 SNEGSKA (reference sequence).

This clonotype was seen at least ten times. The chain carries TRBV7-2 and TRBJ2-3; 10 bases map to TRBD2. V lost 7 bases to trimming and J lost 5 bases; unmatched junction nucleotides: 12. Germline V CDR1 and CDR2: SGHTA, FQGNSA. This CDR3 region has 16 residues. CDR3 sequence: CASTQEAGGAVDTQYF. In nucleotides, the CDR3 is TGTGCCAGCACCCAAGAAGCGGGAGGGGCCGTAGATACGCAGTATTTT.

This clonotype appeared many times. V is TRBV6-6 and J is TRBJ1-2; D unclear. The CDR3 spans 15 residues. Trimming left V 7 bases short and J 2 bases short, with 17 bases between. Per the germline V gene, CDR1 is MNHNY and CDR2 is SVGAGI (reference sequence). CDR3 nucleotide sequence: TGTGCCAGCATCCCAGGCATAGGAGCGAACTATGGCTACACCTTC. Amino acid sequence: CASIPGIGANYGYTF.

In its sample, this clonotype was seen many times. The genes are TRBV7-2 and TRBJ1-4; 10 bases are a match to TRBD1. CDR3 length: 16 amino acids. The germline CDR1 and CDR2 sequences are SGHTA and FQGNSA. With 5 bases clipped from V and 6 bases from J, the junction kept 9 bases outside the gene matches. CDR3 nucleotides: TGTGCCAGCAGCCGGGGGGTCGGGACAGGGGATGAAAAACTGTTTTTT. Protein: CASSRGVGTGDEKLFF.